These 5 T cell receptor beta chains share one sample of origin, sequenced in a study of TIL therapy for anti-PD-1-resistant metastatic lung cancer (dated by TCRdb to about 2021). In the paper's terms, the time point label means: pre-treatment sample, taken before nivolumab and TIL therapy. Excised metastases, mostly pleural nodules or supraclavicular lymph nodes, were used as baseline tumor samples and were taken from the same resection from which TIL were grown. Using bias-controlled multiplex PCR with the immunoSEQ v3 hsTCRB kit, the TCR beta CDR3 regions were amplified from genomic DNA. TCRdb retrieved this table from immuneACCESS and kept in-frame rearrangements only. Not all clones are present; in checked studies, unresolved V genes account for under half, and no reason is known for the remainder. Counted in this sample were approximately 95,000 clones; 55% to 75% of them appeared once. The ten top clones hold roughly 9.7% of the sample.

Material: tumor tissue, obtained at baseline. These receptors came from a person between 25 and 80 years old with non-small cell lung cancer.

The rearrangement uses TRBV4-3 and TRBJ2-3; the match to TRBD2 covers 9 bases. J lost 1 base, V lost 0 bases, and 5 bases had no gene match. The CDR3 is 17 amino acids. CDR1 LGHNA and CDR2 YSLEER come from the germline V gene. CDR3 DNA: TGCGCCAGCAGCCAAGATCGGTCTAGCGGGGGCACAGATACGCAGTATTTT. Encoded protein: CASSQDRSSGGTDTQYF.

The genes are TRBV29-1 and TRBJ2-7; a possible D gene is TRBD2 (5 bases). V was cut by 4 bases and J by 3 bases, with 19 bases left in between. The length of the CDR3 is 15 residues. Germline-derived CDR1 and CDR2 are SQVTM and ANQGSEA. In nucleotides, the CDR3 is TGCAGCGTTGCTATGGGGAGTCAGGCCGACTACGAGCAGTACTTC. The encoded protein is CSVAMGSQADYEQYF.

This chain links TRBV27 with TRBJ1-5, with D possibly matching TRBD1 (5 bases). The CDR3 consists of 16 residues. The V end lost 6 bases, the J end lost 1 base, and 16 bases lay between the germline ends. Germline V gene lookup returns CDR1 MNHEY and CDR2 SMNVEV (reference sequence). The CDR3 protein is CASSRTGPSSNQPQHF. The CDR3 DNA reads TGTGCCAGCAGCAGAACAGGTCCAAGCAGCAATCAGCCCCAGCATTTT.

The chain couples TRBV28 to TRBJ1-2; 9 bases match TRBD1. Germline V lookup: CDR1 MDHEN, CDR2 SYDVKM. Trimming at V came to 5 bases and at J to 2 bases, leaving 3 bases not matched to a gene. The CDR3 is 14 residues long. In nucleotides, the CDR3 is TGTGCCAGCAGTGTGGGACAGGGAAACTATGGCTACACCTTC. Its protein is CASSVGQGNYGYTF.

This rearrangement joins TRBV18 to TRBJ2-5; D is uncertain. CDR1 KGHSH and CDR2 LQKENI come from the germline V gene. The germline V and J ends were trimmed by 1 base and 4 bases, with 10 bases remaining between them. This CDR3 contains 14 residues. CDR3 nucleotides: TGTGCCAGCTCACCACTACGACCCGGAGAGACCCAGTACTTC. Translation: CASSPLRPGETQYF.